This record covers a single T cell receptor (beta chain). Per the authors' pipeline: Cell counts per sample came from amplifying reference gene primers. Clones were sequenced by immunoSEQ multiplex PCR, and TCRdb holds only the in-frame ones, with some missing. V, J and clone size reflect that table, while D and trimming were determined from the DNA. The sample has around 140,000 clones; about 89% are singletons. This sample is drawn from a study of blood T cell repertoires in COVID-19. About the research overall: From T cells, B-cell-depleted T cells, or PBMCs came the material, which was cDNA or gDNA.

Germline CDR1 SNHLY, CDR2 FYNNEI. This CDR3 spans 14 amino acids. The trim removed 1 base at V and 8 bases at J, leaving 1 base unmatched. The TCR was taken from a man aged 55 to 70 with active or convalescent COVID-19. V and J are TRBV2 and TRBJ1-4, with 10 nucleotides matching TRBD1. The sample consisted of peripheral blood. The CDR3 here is CASSEGTGGEKLFF. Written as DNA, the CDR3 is TGTGCCAGCAGTGAAGGGACAGGGGGGGAAAAACTGTTTTTT.